These 7 T cell receptor beta chains came from one sample sequenced in a study of T cell responses to AZD1222 COVID-19 vaccine. Produced via immunoSEQ multiplex PCR; TCRdb's table is partial and in-frame only. The data show 140,000 to 150,000 clones, around nine tenths seen once. The input for sequencing was peripheral blood, taken on day 0 of MenACWY control vaccination. The receptors come from an adult in good health.

The chain is built from TRBV7-2 and TRBJ1-2; D is possibly TRBD1 (5 bases). The CDR3 sequence is 18 residues long. Germline V gene data show CDR1 as SGHTA and CDR2 as FQGNSA. Trimming left V 6 bases short and J 2 bases short, with 25 bases between. The CDR3 loop reads CASRGGLGRTQPNYGYTF. The CDR3 nucleotides are TGTGCCAGCAGGGGGGGTTTAGGACGGACCCAGCCGAACTATGGCTACACCTTC.

V and J are TRBV7-3 and TRBJ1-2; 8 bases match TRBD1. V dropped 5 bases and J dropped 8; count of bases not matched to a gene: 7. Germline-derived CDR1 and CDR2 are SGHTA and FQGTGA. The CDR3 extends over 13 amino acids. CDR3 DNA: TGTGCCAGCAGCCCGCGGACAGGGCGCGGCTACACCTTC. This translates into CASSPRTGRGYTF. The whole variable domain, filled in from reference TRBV7-3 and TRBJ1-2, reads GAGVSQTPSNKVTEKGKYVELRCDPISGHTALYWYRQSLGQGPEFLIYFQGTGAADDSGLPNDRFFAVRPEGSVSTLKIQRTERGDSAVYLCASSPRTGRGYTFGSGTRLTVV.

The rearrangement uses TRBV10-3 and TRBJ1-1; possibly TRBD1 for D (5 bases). V lost 5 bases, J lost 3 bases, and 13 bases lay in between. This CDR3 has 14 residues. The V gene's germline CDR1 is ENHRY and CDR2 SYGVKD. CDR3 coding DNA: TGTGCCATCAGTTCCCAGGGAGGAGACACTGAAGCTTTCTTT. This codes for CAISSQGGDTEAFF.

This clone was recorded only once. The chain combines TRBV28 with TRBJ1-2, with D uncertain. The V gene lost 5 bases and the J gene lost 3 bases, with 16 bases spanning the gap. This CDR3 has 15 residues. Germline V lookup: CDR1 MDHEN, CDR2 SYDVKM. CDR3 sequence (DNA): TGTGCCAGCAGTCGGCCGCCCCGATCTCACTATGGCTACACCTTC. It is translated as CASSRPPRSHYGYTF.

V gene TRBV6-6 combines with J gene TRBJ1-4; no reliable D call. There are 13 residues in the CDR3. Per the germline V gene, CDR1 is MNHNY and CDR2 is SVGAGI (reference sequence). Trimming stripped 7 bases from V and 8 bases from J, with 14 bases between. The CDR3 loop is CASMGDVQEKLFF. The CDR3 region has the DNA TGTGCCAGCATGGGAGACGTCCAGGAAAAACTGTTTTTT.

The chain joins TRBV6-5 to TRBJ1-2; possibly TRBD1 for D (5 bases). Germline-derived CDR1 and CDR2 are MNHEY and SVGAGI. The CDR3 extends over 13 amino acids. V lost 5 bases and J lost 7, with 14 bases in between. Written as DNA, the CDR3 is TGTGCCAGCAGTACCGGGACGAAGACTGGCTACACCTTC. It codes for CASSTGTKTGYTF.

This clone has just a few counts. The V call is TRBV27, the J call TRBJ2-1, with 10 bases fitting TRBD1. Germline CDR1 and CDR2: MNHEY and SMNVEV (reference sequence). The CDR3 has 15 residues. J was trimmed by 3 bases and V by 6 bases; bases with no gene match: 5. Here the CDR3 reads CASREWDRGYNEQFF. Here the CDR3 DNA reads TGTGCCAGCAGGGAGTGGGACAGGGGCTACAATGAGCAGTTCTTC.